This is a list of T cell receptor beta chains from one sample in a study of cytomegalovirus exposure and HLA in healthy donors. Profiled with immunoSEQ multiplex PCR; TCRdb holds only in-frame clones, not every one. The sample holds approximately 170,000 clones; around 80% are singletons and the top ten take just over 4.5%. Sequencing was carried out using PBMCs. Receptors originate from a woman aged 50 to 60 in good health and CMV-seropositive. Both conserved end residues are part of each CDR3. The order of the fields is D gene, V gene, J gene, CDR3 DNA, CDR3 protein. The D gene is left open where the match is weak.

D gene: TRBD1; V gene: TRBV18; J gene: TRBJ1-4; CDR3 DNA: TGTGCCAGCTCACCACCGGACAGGGGTGAAAAACTGTTTTTT; CDR3 protein: CASSPPDRGEKLFF
D gene: TRBD1; V gene: TRBV28; J gene: TRBJ1-1; CDR3 DNA: TGTGCCAGCAGTAATACAGGGGAAAACACTGAAGCTTTCTTT; CDR3 protein: CASSNTGENTEAFF
D gene: TRBD1; V gene: TRBV30; J gene: TRBJ1-5; CDR3 DNA: TGTGCCTGGGGAGCCGGGACAGGGGGCTCAAATCAGCCCCAGCATTTT; CDR3 protein: CAWGAGTGGSNQPQHF
D gene: TRBD1; V gene: TRBV5-6; J gene: TRBJ2-5; CDR3 DNA: TGTGCCAGCAGCGCGGGACAGGGCAGGTGGGAGACCCAGTACTTC; CDR3 protein: CASSAGQGRWETQYF
D gene: TRBD2; V gene: TRBV9; J gene: TRBJ2-5; CDR3 DNA: TGTGCCAGCAGCGTAGCCCCGCGGGAGCAAGAGACCCAGTACTTC; CDR3 protein: CASSVAPREQETQYF
D gene: TRBD2; V gene: TRBV4-3; J gene: TRBJ2-1; CDR3 DNA: TGCGCCAGCAGCCAGGGCGCTAGCGGGGGGGCAGGGGAGCAGTTCTTC; CDR3 protein: CASSQGASGGAGEQFF
D gene: NA; V gene: TRBV6-1; J gene: TRBJ2-2; CDR3 DNA: TGTGCCAGCAGTGAAGCCAGGGCCACCGGGGAGCTGTTTTTT; CDR3 protein: CASSEARATGELFF
D gene: NA; V gene: TRBV19; J gene: TRBJ2-7; CDR3 DNA: TGTGCCAGTAGTATGGGCCAGGGGGGCTACGAGCAGTACTTC; CDR3 protein: CASSMGQGGYEQYF
D gene: NA; V gene: TRBV7-3; J gene: TRBJ2-7; CDR3 DNA: TGTGCCAGCAGCTTAGGGGGGAGCCTCCACGAGCAGTACTTC; CDR3 protein: CASSLGGSLHEQYF
D gene: NA; V gene: TRBV29-1; J gene: TRBJ2-2; CDR3 DNA: TGCAGCGTAGTTGGGTGGAGCACCGGGGAGCTGTTTTTT; CDR3 protein: CSVVGWSTGELFF
D gene: TRBD1; V gene: TRBV25-1; J gene: TRBJ1-2; CDR3 DNA: TGTGCCAGCAGGGGGACAGGGTTTGAGTATGGCTACACCTTC; CDR3 protein: CASRGTGFEYGYTF